The clone carrying this T cell receptor beta chain was observed a single time. The authors' processing: Nucleated cell counts were estimated from reference gene primer amplification. Clones were read by immunoSEQ multiplex PCR, and TCRdb kept only the in-frame ones, dropping some. That table furnishes V, J and clone size, whereas the DNA furnished D and trimming. The sample lists about 440,000 clones; roughly 91% were seen once. Germline CDR1 and CDR2: SGHRS and YFSETQ. This CDR3 spans 14 amino acids. V dropped 1 base and J dropped 10 bases, with 14 bases sitting between them. The sample belongs to a study of blood T cell repertoires in COVID-19. Study-level background: Samples of COVID-19 (acute and convalescent) were obtained from the United States, Italy and Spain. Sample material is recorded as cDNA or gDNA derived from T cells, B-cell-depleted T cells, or PBMCs.

The sample was peripheral blood. The TCR comes from a woman younger than 45 with acute or convalescent COVID-19. The J gene is TRBJ2-2, the V gene TRBV5-1, with D perhaps matching TRBD1 (6 bases). The chain's CDR3 is CASSLRDNLLELFF. The DNA for the CDR3 is TGCGCCAGCAGCTTGCGGGACAATTTGTTGGAGCTGTTTTTT.